A selection of T cell receptor beta chains follows, all from one sample in a study of shared clonotypes between healthy human individuals. Sequencing was performed with immunoSEQ multiplex PCR; in TCRdb, only in-frame clones are kept and a portion is missing. The sample has millions of clones; roughly 95% are singletons. What was sequenced was naive CD8+ T cells sorted from blood. The receptors derive from a man between 18 and 29 years old in good health. Both conserved end residues are part of each CDR3. D genes are given only for firm matches. Clone size is stated in some rows and not others, as once, few, many or a class when expanded.

v_call: TRBV5-6; d_call: TRBD1; clone_size: once; j_call: TRBJ1-2; cdr3_aa: CASSPESRGIYGYTF; cdr3_nt: TGTGCCAGCAGCCCGGAGAGCAGGGGGATCTATGGCTACACCTTC
v_call: TRBV28; d_call: TRBD2; clone_size: .; j_call: TRBJ2-4; cdr3_aa: CASSSVASGGPLGPSNIQYF; cdr3_nt: TGTGCCAGCAGTTCTGTGGCTAGCGGGGGGCCCCTCGGGCCTTCAAACATTCAGTACTTC
v_call: TRBV27; d_call: .; clone_size: once; j_call: TRBJ1-5; cdr3_aa: CASSPTGSQPQHF; cdr3_nt: TGTGCCAGCAGCCCTACAGGGAGTCAGCCCCAGCATTTT
v_call: TRBV11-2; d_call: .; clone_size: .; j_call: TRBJ2-7; cdr3_aa: CASSLDPEGVYEQYF; cdr3_nt: TGTGCCAGCAGCTTAGACCCAGAGGGGGTCTACGAGCAGTACTTC
v_call: TRBV11-2; d_call: .; clone_size: .; j_call: TRBJ2-7; cdr3_aa: CASSWTKPPSDEQYF; cdr3_nt: TGTGCCAGCAGCTGGACAAAGCCGCCGAGTGACGAGCAGTACTTC
v_call: TRBV10-1; d_call: .; clone_size: .; j_call: TRBJ1-6; cdr3_aa: CASTLVQGAGDSPLHF; cdr3_nt: TGCGCCAGCACACTAGTACAGGGCGCTGGGGATTCACCCCTCCACTTT
v_call: TRBV6-5; d_call: .; clone_size: .; j_call: TRBJ1-1; cdr3_aa: CASKPEVDTEAFF; cdr3_nt: TGTGCCAGCAAACCGGAGGTCGACACTGAAGCTTTCTTT
v_call: TRBV6-5; d_call: .; clone_size: .; j_call: TRBJ2-7; cdr3_aa: CASSFKRVSSYEQYF; cdr3_nt: TGTGCCAGCAGCTTCAAGCGGGTTAGCTCCTACGAGCAGTACTTC
v_call: TRBV7-8; d_call: TRBD2; clone_size: few; j_call: TRBJ2-2; cdr3_aa: CASSLELAGVSGELFF; cdr3_nt: TGTGCCAGCAGCTTAGAACTAGCGGGAGTATCCGGGGAGCTGTTTTTT
v_call: TRBV5-4; d_call: TRBD2; clone_size: .; j_call: TRBJ2-3; cdr3_aa: CASSSGLAGARGTDTQYF; cdr3_nt: TGTGCCAGCAGCTCTGGACTAGCGGGGGCCCGGGGCACAGATACGCAGTATTTT
v_call: TRBV6-7; d_call: TRBD2; clone_size: .; j_call: TRBJ2-1; cdr3_aa: CASSYRRAGVNNEQFF; cdr3_nt: TGTGCCAGCAGTTACAGGAGGGCGGGAGTGAATAATGAGCAGTTCTTC
v_call: TRBV6-5; d_call: .; clone_size: .; j_call: TRBJ1-5; cdr3_aa: CASSYDRFGQPQHF; cdr3_nt: TGTGCTAGCAGTTACGACCGGTTCGGCCAGCCCCAGCATTTT
v_call: TRBV2; d_call: TRBD1; clone_size: .; j_call: TRBJ1-4; cdr3_aa: CASSTWTGGVIEKLFF; cdr3_nt: TGTGCCAGCAGTACCTGGACAGGGGGAGTCATCGAAAAACTGTTTTTT
v_call: TRBV30; d_call: TRBD1; clone_size: .; j_call: TRBJ1-1; cdr3_aa: CAWTAGQGNTEAFF; cdr3_nt: TGTGCCTGGACCGCCGGACAGGGGAACACTGAAGCTTTCTTT
v_call: TRBV5-6; d_call: TRBD1; clone_size: .; j_call: TRBJ1-1; cdr3_aa: CASSQGQYTEAFF; cdr3_nt: TGTGCCAGCAGCCAGGGACAGTACACTGAAGCTTTCTTT